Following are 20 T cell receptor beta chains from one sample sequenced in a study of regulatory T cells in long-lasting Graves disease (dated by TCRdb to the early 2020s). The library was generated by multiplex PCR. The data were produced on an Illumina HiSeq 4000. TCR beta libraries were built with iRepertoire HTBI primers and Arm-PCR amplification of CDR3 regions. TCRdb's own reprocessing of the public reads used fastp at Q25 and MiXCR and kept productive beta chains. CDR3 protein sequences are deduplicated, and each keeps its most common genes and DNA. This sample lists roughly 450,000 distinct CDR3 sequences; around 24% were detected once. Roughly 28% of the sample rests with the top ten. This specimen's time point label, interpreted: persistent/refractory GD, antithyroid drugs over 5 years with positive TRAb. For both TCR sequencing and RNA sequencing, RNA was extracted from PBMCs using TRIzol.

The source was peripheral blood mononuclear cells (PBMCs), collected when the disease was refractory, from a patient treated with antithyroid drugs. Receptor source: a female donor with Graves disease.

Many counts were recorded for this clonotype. CDR3 amino acids: CASSLGRGTEAFF. The CDR3 DNA reads as TGTGCCAGCAGTTTAGGGCGTGGGACTGAAGCTTTCTTT. The rearrangement uses TRBV28 and TRBJ1-1; D is uncertain. Looked up from germline, CDR1 is MDHEN and CDR2 is SYDVKM. The CDR3 runs to 13 residues. The V gene lost 2 bases and the J gene lost 5 bases, with 9 bases spanning the gap. Variable domain in full (rest from reference TRBV28 and TRBJ1-1): DVKVTQSSRYLVKRTGEKVFLECVQDMDHENMFWYRQDPGLGLRLIYFSYDVKMKEKGDIPEGYSVSREKKERFSLILESASTNQTSMYLCASSLGRGTEAFFGQGTRLTVV.

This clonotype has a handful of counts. In DNA, the CDR3 is TGTGCCAGCAGCCCCTGGACTAGCGGGGCGGAGCAGTTCTTC. This codes for CASSPWTSGAEQFF. The V call is TRBV7-2, the J call TRBJ2-1; 12 bases are a match to TRBD2. The CDR3 consists of 14 residues. The V gene end was trimmed by 5 bases and the J gene end by 10 bases; junction bases not matched to a gene: 6. Germline V lookup: CDR1 SGHTA, CDR2 FQGNSA. The entire variable domain, with the rest obtained from reference TRBV7-2 and TRBJ2-1, is as follows: GAGVSQSPSNKVTEKGKDVELRCDPISGHTALYWYRQSLGQGLEFLIYFQGNSAPDKSGLPSDRFSAERTGGSVSTLTIQRTQQEDSAVYLCASSPWTSGAEQFFGPGTRLTVL.

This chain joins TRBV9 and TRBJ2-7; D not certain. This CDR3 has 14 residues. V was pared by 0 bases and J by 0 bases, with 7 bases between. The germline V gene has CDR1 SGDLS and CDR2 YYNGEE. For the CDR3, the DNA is TGTGCCAGCAGCGTAGGGCTGGCCTCCTACGAGCAGTACTTC. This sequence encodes CASSVGLASYEQYF.

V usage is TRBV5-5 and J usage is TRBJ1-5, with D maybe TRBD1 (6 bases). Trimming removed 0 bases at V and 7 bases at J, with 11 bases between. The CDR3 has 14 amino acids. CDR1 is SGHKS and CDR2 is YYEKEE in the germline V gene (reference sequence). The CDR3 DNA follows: TGTGCCAGCAGCTTGGACAGGGCACAACAGCCCCAGCATTTT. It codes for CASSLDRAQQPQHF.

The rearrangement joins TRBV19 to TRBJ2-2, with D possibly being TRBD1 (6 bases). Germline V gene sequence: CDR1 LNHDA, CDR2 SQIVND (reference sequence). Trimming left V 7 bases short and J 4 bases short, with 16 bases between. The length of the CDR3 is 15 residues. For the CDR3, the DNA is TGTGCCAGTAATAGGTTCTCAGGGGCCACCGGGGAGCTGTTTTTT. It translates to CASNRFSGATGELFF.

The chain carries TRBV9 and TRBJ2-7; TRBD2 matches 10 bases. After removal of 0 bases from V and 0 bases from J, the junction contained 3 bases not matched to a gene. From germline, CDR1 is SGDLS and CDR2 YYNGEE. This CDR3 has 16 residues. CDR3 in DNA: TGTGCCAGCAGCGTAGGTAGCGGGAGGCTCTCCTACGAGCAGTACTTC. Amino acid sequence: CASSVGSGRLSYEQYF.

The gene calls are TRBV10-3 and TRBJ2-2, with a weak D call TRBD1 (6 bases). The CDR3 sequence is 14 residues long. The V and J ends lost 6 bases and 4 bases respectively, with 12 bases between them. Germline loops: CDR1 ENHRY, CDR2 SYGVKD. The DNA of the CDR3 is TGTGCCATCAGGTCCACAGGGAGCACCGGGGAGCTGTTTTTT. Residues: CAIRSTGSTGELFF.

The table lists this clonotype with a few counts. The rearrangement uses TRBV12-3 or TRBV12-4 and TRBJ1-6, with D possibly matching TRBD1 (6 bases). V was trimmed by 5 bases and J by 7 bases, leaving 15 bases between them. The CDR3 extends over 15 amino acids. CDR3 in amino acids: CASSRGAPRNSPLHF. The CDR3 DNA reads TGTGCCAGCAGTCGGGGGGCGCCGAGGAATTCACCCCTCCACTTT.

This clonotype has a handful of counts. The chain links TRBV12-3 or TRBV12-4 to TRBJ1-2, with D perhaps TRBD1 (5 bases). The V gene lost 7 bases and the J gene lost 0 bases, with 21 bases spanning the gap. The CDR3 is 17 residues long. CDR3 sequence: CASTFFSGGLANYGYTF. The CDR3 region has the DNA TGTGCCAGCACTTTTTTTTCCGGGGGACTAGCTAACTATGGCTACACCTTC.

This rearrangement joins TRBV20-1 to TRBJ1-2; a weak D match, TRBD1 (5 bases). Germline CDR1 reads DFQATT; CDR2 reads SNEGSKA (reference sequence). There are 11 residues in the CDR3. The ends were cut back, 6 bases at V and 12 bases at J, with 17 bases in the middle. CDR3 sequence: CSAPTEQGHTF. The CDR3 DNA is TGCAGTGCCCCGACGGAGCAGGGCCACACCTTC.

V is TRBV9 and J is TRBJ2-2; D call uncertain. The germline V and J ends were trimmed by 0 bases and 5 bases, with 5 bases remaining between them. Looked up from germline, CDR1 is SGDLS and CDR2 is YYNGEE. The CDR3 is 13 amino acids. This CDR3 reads CASSVGQTGELFF. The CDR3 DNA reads TGTGCCAGCAGCGTAGGGCAGACCGGGGAGCTGTTTTTT.

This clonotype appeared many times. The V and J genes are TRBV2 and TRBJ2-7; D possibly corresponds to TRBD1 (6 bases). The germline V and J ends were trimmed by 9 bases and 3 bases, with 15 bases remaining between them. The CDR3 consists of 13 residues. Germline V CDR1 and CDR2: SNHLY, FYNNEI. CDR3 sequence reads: CASYRELVYEQYF. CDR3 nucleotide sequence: TGTGCCAGTTACAGGGAATTAGTCTACGAGCAGTACTTC.

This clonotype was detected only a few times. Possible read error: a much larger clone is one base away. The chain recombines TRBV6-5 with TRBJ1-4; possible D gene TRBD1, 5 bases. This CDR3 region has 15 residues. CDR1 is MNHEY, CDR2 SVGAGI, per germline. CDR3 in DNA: TGTGTCAGCAGTTACTCGGGGGCAACTAATGAAAAACTGTTTTTT. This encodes CVSSYSGATNEKLFF.

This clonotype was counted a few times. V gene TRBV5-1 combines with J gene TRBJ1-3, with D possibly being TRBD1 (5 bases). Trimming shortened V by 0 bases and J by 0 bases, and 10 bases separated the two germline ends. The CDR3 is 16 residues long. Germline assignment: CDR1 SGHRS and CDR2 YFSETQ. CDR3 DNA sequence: TGCGCCAGCAGCTTGGGGGGCCAACTCTCTGGAAACACCATATATTTT. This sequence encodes CASSLGGQLSGNTIYF. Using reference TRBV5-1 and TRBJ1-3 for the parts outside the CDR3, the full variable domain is KAGVTQTPRYLIKTRGQQVTLSCSPISGHRSVSWYQQTPGQGLQFLFEYFSETQRNKGNFPGRFSGRQFSNSRSEMNVSTLELGDSALYLCASSLGGQLSGNTIYFGEGSWLTVV.

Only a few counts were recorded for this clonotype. The CDR3 region has the DNA TGTGCCAGCAGAGCGGACAGGGCAGGCAATCAGCCCCAGCATTTT. Its translation is CASRADRAGNQPQHF. The gene calls are TRBV6-1 and TRBJ1-5; TRBD1 aligns across 8 bases. The CDR3 length is 15 residues. The germline CDR1 and CDR2 sequences are MNHNS and SASEGT. After removal of 6 bases from V and 2 bases from J, the junction contained 6 bases not matched to a gene.

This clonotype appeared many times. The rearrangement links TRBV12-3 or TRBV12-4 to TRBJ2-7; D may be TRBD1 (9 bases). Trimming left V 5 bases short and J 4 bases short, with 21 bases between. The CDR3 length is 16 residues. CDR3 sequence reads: CASSPRGGTGPYEQYF. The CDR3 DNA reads TGTGCCAGCAGTCCCCGGGGGGGGACAGGGCCTTACGAGCAGTACTTC.

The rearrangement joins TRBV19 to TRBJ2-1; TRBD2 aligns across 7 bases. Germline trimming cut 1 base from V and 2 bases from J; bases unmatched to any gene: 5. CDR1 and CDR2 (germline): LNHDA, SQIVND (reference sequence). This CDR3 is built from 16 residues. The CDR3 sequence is CASSIVPSGTYNEQFF. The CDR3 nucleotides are TGTGCCAGTAGTATAGTTCCTAGCGGCACCTACAATGAGCAGTTCTTC.

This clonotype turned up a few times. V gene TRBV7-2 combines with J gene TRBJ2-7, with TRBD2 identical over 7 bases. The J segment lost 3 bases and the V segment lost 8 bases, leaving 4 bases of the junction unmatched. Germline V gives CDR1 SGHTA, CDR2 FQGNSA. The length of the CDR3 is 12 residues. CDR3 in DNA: TGTGCCAGCTCCGGACTAGTCTACGAGCAGTACTTC. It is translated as CASSGLVYEQYF. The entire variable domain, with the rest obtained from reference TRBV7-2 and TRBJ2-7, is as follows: GAGVSQSPSNKVTEKGKDVELRCDPISGHTALYWYRQSLGQGLEFLIYFQGNSAPDKSGLPSDRFSAERTGGSVSTLTIQRTQQEDSAVYLCASSGLVYEQYFGPGTRLTVT.

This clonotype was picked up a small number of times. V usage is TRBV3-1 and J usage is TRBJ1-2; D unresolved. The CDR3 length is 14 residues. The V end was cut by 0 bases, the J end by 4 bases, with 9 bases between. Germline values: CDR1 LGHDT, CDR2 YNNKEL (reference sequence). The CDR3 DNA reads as TGTGCCAGCAGCCAAGATGGAGGGTCCTATGGCTACACCTTC. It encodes CASSQDGGSYGYTF.

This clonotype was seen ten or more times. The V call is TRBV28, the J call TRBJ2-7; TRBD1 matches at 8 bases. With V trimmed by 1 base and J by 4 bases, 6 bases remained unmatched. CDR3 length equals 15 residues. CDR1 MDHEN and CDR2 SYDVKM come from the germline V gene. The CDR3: CASSLYRTGIYEQYF. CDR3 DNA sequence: TGTGCCAGCAGTTTATACCGGACAGGGATTTACGAGCAGTACTTC. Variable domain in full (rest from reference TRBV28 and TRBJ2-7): DVKVTQSSRYLVKRTGEKVFLECVQDMDHENMFWYRQDPGLGLRLIYFSYDVKMKEKGDIPEGYSVSREKKERFSLILESASTNQTSMYLCASSLYRTGIYEQYFGPGTRLTVT.